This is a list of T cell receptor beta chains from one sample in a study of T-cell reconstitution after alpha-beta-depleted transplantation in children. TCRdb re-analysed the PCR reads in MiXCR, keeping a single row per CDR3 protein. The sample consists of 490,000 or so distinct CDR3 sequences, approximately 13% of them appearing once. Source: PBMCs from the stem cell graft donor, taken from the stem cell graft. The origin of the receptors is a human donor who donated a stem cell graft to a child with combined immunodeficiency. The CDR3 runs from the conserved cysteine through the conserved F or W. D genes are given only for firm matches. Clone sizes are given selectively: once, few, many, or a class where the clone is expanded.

CDR3nt: TGTGCCAGCAGACCTCCGGGACTACAAAACTACAATGAGCAGTTCTTC; CDR3aa: CASRPPGLQNYNEQFF; len: 16; v_gene: TRBV6-1; d_gene: TRBD2; j_gene: TRBJ2-1; abundance: -
CDR3nt: TGTGCCAGCAGCTTGGGGGGGACAGGGACGACTGAAGCTTTCTTT; CDR3aa: CASSLGGTGTTEAFF; len: 15; v_gene: TRBV7-2; d_gene: TRBD1; j_gene: TRBJ1-1; abundance: -
CDR3nt: TGTGCCAGCAGCTCTTTCAGGACTAGCGGGGTCTCCCCCTACGAGCAGTACTTC; CDR3aa: CASSSFRTSGVSPYEQYF; len: 18; v_gene: TRBV11-2; d_gene: TRBD2; j_gene: TRBJ2-7; abundance: few
CDR3nt: TGTGCCAGCACCCGCACCGGGTACACTGAAGCTTTCTTT; CDR3aa: CASTRTGYTEAFF; len: 13; v_gene: TRBV5-6; d_gene: -; j_gene: TRBJ1-1; abundance: -
CDR3nt: TGTGCCTGGAGTCGGCTAACTAACGACAATGAGCAGTTCTTC; CDR3aa: CAWSRLTNDNEQFF; len: 14; v_gene: TRBV30; d_gene: -; j_gene: TRBJ2-1; abundance: -
CDR3nt: TGTGCCAGCAGTTACTCGACGGGGGAAGGGAGGGCTTTCTTT; CDR3aa: CASSYSTGEGRAFF; len: 14; v_gene: TRBV6-5; d_gene: -; j_gene: TRBJ1-1; abundance: few
CDR3nt: TGTGCCAGCAGCGAAGGGTCGGCAAATACGCAGTATTTT; CDR3aa: CASSEGSANTQYF; len: 13; v_gene: TRBV9; d_gene: -; j_gene: TRBJ2-3; abundance: many
CDR3nt: TGTGCCACCGTCGGGACTTTTCCCTACAATGAGCAGTTCTTC; CDR3aa: CATVGTFPYNEQFF; len: 14; v_gene: TRBV6-2/TRBV6-3; d_gene: -; j_gene: TRBJ2-1; abundance: -
CDR3nt: TGTGCCACCCGGGACAGGGGCTACAATGAGCAGTTCTTC; CDR3aa: CATRDRGYNEQFF; len: 13; v_gene: TRBV24-1; d_gene: TRBD1; j_gene: TRBJ2-1; abundance: few
CDR3nt: TGTGCCAGCAGAGCGGGACAGACCTCCTACAATGAGCAGTTCTTC; CDR3aa: CASRAGQTSYNEQFF; len: 15; v_gene: TRBV6-1; d_gene: -; j_gene: TRBJ2-1; abundance: -
CDR3nt: TGTGCCAGCAGTTACGTCGTGTCCAATGAGCAGTTCTTC; CDR3aa: CASSYVVSNEQFF; len: 13; v_gene: TRBV6-2/TRBV6-3; d_gene: -; j_gene: TRBJ2-1; abundance: many
CDR3nt: TGCGCCTGCAGCTTGCGGTCGCCCGGTCACAATGAGCAGTTCTTC; CDR3aa: CACSLRSPGHNEQFF; len: 15; v_gene: TRBV5-1; d_gene: -; j_gene: TRBJ2-1; abundance: -
CDR3nt: TGCGCCAGCAGCTTGGTTGGACTCGGTGTCTCTGGAAACACCATATATTTT; CDR3aa: CASSLVGLGVSGNTIYF; len: 17; v_gene: TRBV5-1; d_gene: -; j_gene: TRBJ1-3; abundance: -
CDR3nt: TGTGCCAGCACCCTCACGGGGCCTAATCAGCCCCAGCATTTT; CDR3aa: CASTLTGPNQPQHF; len: 14; v_gene: TRBV28; d_gene: -; j_gene: TRBJ1-5; abundance: -
CDR3nt: TGTGCCAGCAGTTTAGGCCTCCATACCGGGGAGCTGTTTTTT; CDR3aa: CASSLGLHTGELFF; len: 14; v_gene: TRBV12-3/TRBV12-4; d_gene: -; j_gene: TRBJ2-2; abundance: -
CDR3nt: TGTGCCAGCACCCTAAGCCCGGGGATCTCTTACAATGAGCAGTTCTTC; CDR3aa: CASTLSPGISYNEQFF; len: 16; v_gene: TRBV7-9; d_gene: -; j_gene: TRBJ2-1; abundance: -
CDR3nt: TGTGCCAGCAGTCTGGGGGGACCGCAGAACACTGAAGCTTTCTTT; CDR3aa: CASSLGGPQNTEAFF; len: 15; v_gene: TRBV12-3/TRBV12-4; d_gene: -; j_gene: TRBJ1-1; abundance: many
CDR3nt: TGCGCCAGCAGGACCCGTGTCGGGTCAGGAGATCAAGAGACCCAGTACTTC; CDR3aa: CASRTRVGSGDQETQYF; len: 17; v_gene: TRBV5-1; d_gene: -; j_gene: TRBJ2-5; abundance: few
CDR3nt: TGTGCCAGCAGCCAATCCCGGCAGGGGGCGGCCCACGAGCAGTACTTC; CDR3aa: CASSQSRQGAAHEQYF; len: 16; v_gene: TRBV3-1; d_gene: TRBD1; j_gene: TRBJ2-7; abundance: -
CDR3nt: TGTGCCAGCAGCGTAGGCCACACGAGGTACAATGAGCAGTTCTTC; CDR3aa: CASSVGHTRYNEQFF; len: 15; v_gene: TRBV9; d_gene: -; j_gene: TRBJ2-1; abundance: -
CDR3nt: TGTGCCAGCACCCCGCAGGGGGCCTACAATGAGCAGTTCTTC; CDR3aa: CASTPQGAYNEQFF; len: 14; v_gene: TRBV5-8; d_gene: TRBD1; j_gene: TRBJ2-1; abundance: many
CDR3nt: TGCAGCGTTGGTCTTCTCGGGACAGCCTTTGGGCAGTACTTC; CDR3aa: CSVGLLGTAFGQYF; len: 14; v_gene: TRBV29-1; d_gene: TRBD1; j_gene: TRBJ2-7; abundance: -
CDR3nt: TGCGCCAGCAGCTCCGGGGACAGGGGTTTTGAGACCCAGTACTTC; CDR3aa: CASSSGDRGFETQYF; len: 15; v_gene: TRBV5-1; d_gene: TRBD1; j_gene: TRBJ2-5; abundance: -
CDR3nt: TGCGCCAGCAGCCAAGCTTTCCAGGGGGCCTACGAGCAGTACTTC; CDR3aa: CASSQAFQGAYEQYF; len: 15; v_gene: TRBV4-3; d_gene: TRBD1; j_gene: TRBJ2-7; abundance: many
CDR3nt: TGTGCCAGCATGGGAGAAACTAGGGGGGGGCAGTTCTTC; CDR3aa: CASMGETRGGQFF; len: 13; v_gene: TRBV12-3/TRBV12-4; d_gene: -; j_gene: TRBJ2-1; abundance: -
CDR3nt: TGTGCCAGCAGTTACGGGACAGCCTGGTGGAAGTACTTC; CDR3aa: CASSYGTAWWKYF; len: 13; v_gene: TRBV6-6; d_gene: TRBD1; j_gene: TRBJ2-7; abundance: many
CDR3nt: TGTGCCAGCAGTTACATGGGGGATACGCAGTATTTT; CDR3aa: CASSYMGDTQYF; len: 12; v_gene: TRBV7-9; d_gene: -; j_gene: TRBJ2-3; abundance: -
CDR3nt: TGTGCCAGCAGCTTAGTAGGGCTAGCGGGGGGCATGAGTGAGCAGTTCTTC; CDR3aa: CASSLVGLAGGMSEQFF; len: 17; v_gene: TRBV7-9; d_gene: TRBD2; j_gene: TRBJ2-1; abundance: many
CDR3nt: TGTGCCAGCAGCGCGGGACTAGCTTTGAATGAGCAGTTCTTC; CDR3aa: CASSAGLALNEQFF; len: 14; v_gene: TRBV9; d_gene: TRBD2; j_gene: TRBJ2-1; abundance: few
CDR3nt: TGCAGCGCCTGGAGGGGGGCGAGAGGGGGCAATGAGCAGTTCTTC; CDR3aa: CSAWRGARGGNEQFF; len: 15; v_gene: TRBV29-1; d_gene: -; j_gene: TRBJ2-1; abundance: few